The T cell receptor beta chain described here comes from a study of blood T cell repertoires in COVID-19 (TCRdb year 2020). Concerning the study at large: Samples from collaborators originated in the United States, Italy and Spain and spanned both the acute and convalescent phases of COVID-19. The repertoires were made available in a free public database intended to serve as a resource for research on the immune response to SARS-CoV-2. The prospective study material was composed of cDNA or gDNA derived from T cells, B-cell-depleted T cells, or PBMCs. Subjects who had been exposed to COVID-19, were actively infected with it, or had recovered from it provided the deeply sampled blood TCRbeta repertoires that made up the dataset. A de-identified subject ID, COVID-19 status, age in years and sex were almost always included in the sample metadata. HLA class I and class II types, where available, came from metadata supplied by the sample provider rather than from assay-based typing. Samples came from the ongoing ImmuneRACE study (first 160 participants) plus 1,254 subjects from 6 global collaborators.

General conclusions and limits of the study: Clinical and demographic metadata were provided uncurated, with the amount varying by source and participant.

The immunoSEQ Assay, a bias-controlled multiplex PCR, was used to amplify TCRbeta CDR3 regions from genomic DNA. The study's own analysis went as follows. The number of nucleated cells in each sample was estimated by amplification of reference gene primers within the assay. To quantify the absolute abundance of each unique TCRbeta CDR3 rearrangement, sequence reads were collapsed and filtered. For each sample, productive Simpson clonality was calculated as the square root of Simpson's diversity index over productive rearrangements. Sourced from immuneACCESS, this table was stored by TCRdb with only in-frame sequences that have V and J called. A share of the clones is absent; for the studies checked, an unresolved V gene accounts for under half, and the remainder has no known explanation. The DNA was the basis for D and trimming; V, J and clone size are from that table. The sample table lists around 60,000 clones, approximately 82% of them with a count of one. Together, the top ten hold roughly 5.6% of the sample.

To note about this clone: There is no known antigen for this receptor. It has no much larger one-base neighbor in the sample; base qualities were not kept.

From a lookup of the germline V gene (reference sequence), CDR1 and CDR2 are LNHDA and SQIVND. Trimming at the junction amounts to 4 bases on V and 6 bases on J, and the germline ends lie 8 bases apart. The cysteine opens and the phenylalanine closes a CDR3 of 12 amino acids. Only CDR3 DNA remains: 36 bases, in frame from the first base. Whole blood was collected in K2EDTA tubes by collaborating institutions according to the institutions' own protocols. For TCRbeta analysis, collaborators shipped samples in one of three forms: frozen whole blood, isolated PBMCs, or DNA extracted from either of those sample types.

This sequence uses TRBV19 and TRBJ2-3; D gene: possibly TRBD1, on 5 matching bases. The sequenced material came from peripheral blood. The clonotype originates from a woman aged 60 to 75 with acute or convalescent COVID-19. In nucleotides, the sequence is TGTGCCAGTAGTACGGCAGGGGATACGCAGTATTTT. Translation gives CASSTAGDTQYF. This CDR3, with the reference TRBV19 and TRBJ2-3 proteins standing in past its ends, gives the full variable domain DGGITQSPKYLFRKEGQNVTLSCEQNLNHDAMYWYRQDPGQGLRLIYYSQIVNDFQKGDIAEGYSVSREKKESFPLTVTSAQKNPTAFYLCASSTAGDTQYFGPGTRLTVL.